At least ten counts were recorded for the clone carrying this TCR beta chain. Antigen specificity is unknown. The entry originates in a study of CD8+CD57+ T cells in acquired aplastic anemia. Study-wide context: Sorting CD4+ and CD8+ cells gave DNA averaging 3.2 ug. An average of approximately 11 million reads for CD4+ cells was obtained from healthy donors.

Study results and caveats: CD8+ Simpson's diversity did not differ significantly between patients and controls. In common between the patients and the controls were around 29 CD8+ CDR3 sequences.

Profiles of TCR beta VDJ and CDR3 were generated from a genomic DNA template. Each CDR3 protein gets one entry after TCRdb re-called the reads with MiXCR. The table has under 250,000 distinct CDR3 sequences, almost 35% seen once. Material: sorted CD4+, CD8+, or CD8+CD57+ T cells (not recorded which) from PBMCs. This clonotype originated in a human donor in good health, serving as a control.

The CDR3 bases are TGCGCCAGCAGCCAAGAAGGGGGGAAGCAGTACTTC. Protein: CASSQEGGKQYF. This sequence joins TRBV4-1 and TRBJ2-7, with D perhaps assigned TRBD1 or TRBD2 (6 bases each). The CDR3 contains 12 residues. The V and J ends lost 0 bases and 8 bases respectively, with 8 bases between them. CDR1 is MGHRA and CDR2 is YSYEKL in the germline V gene.